This T cell receptor (beta chain) was obtained from a study of cytomegalovirus exposure and HLA in healthy donors. Study outcomes and limitations: Segments of the TCR beta V type were, in most cases, productive about 87% or about 30% of the time in an earlier analysis. In vitro checks showed that a few CMV-associated chains really do target CMV antigens.

This PCR relied on a set of 60 Vbeta primers and 13 Jbeta primers. Here immunoSEQ multiplex PCR was the method, and the copy in TCRdb shows in-frame clones only, minus some. Here the sample spans approximately 160,000 clones, roughly 72% being singletons. Germline V CDR1 and CDR2: SEHNR, FQNEAQ (reference sequence). The CDR3 has 15 amino acids. The ends were cut back, 3 bases at V and 0 bases at J, with 10 bases in the middle. Note on this clone: Its antigen remains unknown.

The origin of this receptor is a middle-aged woman in good health and CMV-seronegative. Input material: PBMCs. V and J are TRBV7-9 and TRBJ2-3; the D gene is possibly TRBD2 (6 bases). The CDR3 spells CASSLGGASTDTQYF. The DNA of the CDR3 is TGTGCCAGCAGCTTGGGGGGAGCTAGCACAGATACGCAGTATTTT. Full variable domain (rest looked up from reference TRBV7-9 and TRBJ2-3): DTGVSQNPRHKITKRGQNVTFRCDPISEHNRLYWYRQTLGQGPEFLTYFQNEAQLEKSRLLSDRFSAERPKGSFSTLEIQRTEQGDSAMYLCASSLGGASTDTQYFGPGTRLTVL.